This is a list of T cell receptor beta chains from one sample in a study of T cells after yellow fever vaccination. In TCRdb, the 5' RACE reads were re-called with MiXCR into one record per CDR3 protein. The table shows roughly 120,000 distinct CDR3 sequences, with roughly 7.9% occurring only once. Sequencing was performed on CD4+ T cells sorted from PBMCs, taken about 49 days after the first yellow fever vaccination. The receptors shown here come from a man aged 18 to 29 who received the YFV17D yellow fever vaccine. Each CDR3 is given with its conserved first and last residue. The D gene is left open where the match is weak. Size tells how often a clone was seen (once, few, many) or the class of an expanded clone, and some rows leave it out.

many	TRBV9	TRBD2	TRBJ2-2	TGTGCCAGCAGCGTTAGCGGGGGGCCTGGCGGGGAGCTGTTTTTT	CASSVSGGPGGELFF
many	TRBV6-6	-	TRBJ1-2	TGTGCCAGCAGTTACTCGGTGCGGGACGGCTACACCTTC	CASSYSVRDGYTF
few	TRBV6-1	TRBD2	TRBJ2-3	TGTGCCAGCAGTAGAAGTAGCGGGGGGGAGACAGATACGCAGTATTTT	CASSRSSGGETDTQYF
many	TRBV3-1	-	TRBJ2-5	TGTGCCAGCAGCCAAGAATTGCCGACCGCCGGAGGGACCCAGTACTTC	CASSQELPTAGGTQYF
many	TRBV30	-	TRBJ2-7	TGTGCCTCACAGGGTGGGGACTACGAGCAGTACTTC	CASQGGDYEQYF
few	TRBV20-1	TRBD1	TRBJ1-3	TGCAGTGCTAGAGTTTCCATTGACAGGGCGGGAAACACCATATATTTT	CSARVSIDRAGNTIYF
few	TRBV16	TRBD1	TRBJ1-1	TGTGCCAGCAGCCAAGAGGGTACAGGGGACACTGAAGCTTTCTTT	CASSQEGTGDTEAFF
many	TRBV6-1	-	TRBJ1-2	TGTGCCAGCACGGGTCAGGTGACGTATGGCTACACCTTC	CASTGQVTYGYTF
many	TRBV5-4	TRBD1	TRBJ2-5	TGTGCCAGCAGCTTGACGGACAGGGGGCCTCAAGAGACCCAGTACTTC	CASSLTDRGPQETQYF
many	TRBV3-1	-	TRBJ1-6	TGTGCCAGCAGCCACGCAGGGCCCCTCCGCTTT	CASSHAGPLRF
many	TRBV2	TRBD2	TRBJ2-5	TGTGCCAGCAGAGTCGGACTAGCAGAGACCCAGTACTTC	CASRVGLAETQYF
many	TRBV20-1	TRBD1	TRBJ1-5	TGCAGTGCGGAATCCGGGACAGCCTTGACCCAGCATTTT	CSAESGTALTQHF
many	TRBV9	-	TRBJ2-1	TGTGCCAGCAGCGTAGGTCCTTTGCGGGGCTCCTACAATGAGCAGTTCTTC	CASSVGPLRGSYNEQFF
-	TRBV5-1	-	TRBJ1-4	TGCGCCAGCAGCAACCCGGGGGACTTCGAAAAACTGTTTTTT	CASSNPGDFEKLFF
many	TRBV9	-	TRBJ2-5	TGTGCCAGCAGCGTAGTCCCGGACGGGGAGACCCAGTACTTC	CASSVVPDGETQYF
many	TRBV7-8	-	TRBJ1-4	TGTGCCAGCAGCTTACGCCCCGCGAACGAAAAACTGTTTTTT	CASSLRPANEKLFF
many	TRBV10-3	TRBD1	TRBJ1-4	TGTGCCATCGGCGCGGGGACAGCTAATGAAAAACTGTTTTTT	CAIGAGTANEKLFF
few	TRBV5-1	-	TRBJ2-6	TGCGCCAGCAGCTGGGGACCGACCTCTGGGGCCAACGTCCTGACTTTC	CASSWGPTSGANVLTF
many	TRBV5-1	TRBD2	TRBJ2-3	TGCGCCAGCAGCAGTACTAGCGGGGGGAGTACGCAGTATTTT	CASSSTSGGSTQYF
-	TRBV4-2	-	TRBJ1-2	TGTGCCAGCAGCCAAGAAGGGTTTAGACGGCGGAGAGAAGGCTACACCTTC	CASSQEGFRRRREGYTF
many	TRBV5-1	-	TRBJ1-3	TGCGCCAGCAGCTTGGACGGTGGAGGAAACACCATATATTTT	CASSLDGGGNTIYF
-	TRBV7-2	-	TRBJ1-1	TGTGCCAGCAGCTTATATCCGGGGGAGGCTTATGCTGAAGCTTTCTTT	CASSLYPGEAYAEAFF
few	TRBV7-2	-	TRBJ1-3	TGTGCCAGCAGCTTAGCGGTCGGGGCGGGTGGAAACACCATATATTTT	CASSLAVGAGGNTIYF
-	TRBV28	TRBD2	TRBJ2-3	TGTGCCAGCAGTTTCTCTCGGACTAGCGGGGGAGTCACAGATACGCAGTATTTT	CASSFSRTSGGVTDTQYF
many	TRBV6-5	-	TRBJ1-3	TGTGCCAGCAGCAGGGGCTCTGGAAACACCATATATTTT	CASSRGSGNTIYF
many	TRBV3-1	-	TRBJ2-7	TGTGCCAGCAGCCAAGCCCGACGCGGAATCCTAACCTACGAGCAGTACTTC	CASSQARRGILTYEQYF
many	TRBV20-1	-	TRBJ2-5	TGCAGTGCTAGAGCGATACACCAAGAGACCCAGTACTTC	CSARAIHQETQYF
many	TRBV4-2	TRBD1	TRBJ1-1	TGTGCCAGCAGCCAGCCAGGACAGGGAATCACTGAAGCTTTCTTT	CASSQPGQGITEAFF
few	TRBV7-2	-	TRBJ2-2	TGTGCCAGCAGCTGGGGCATGGGACAAAACACCGGGGAGCTGTTTTTT	CASSWGMGQNTGELFF